A single sample is the source of the 32 T cell receptor beta chains below, sequenced in a study of blood T cell repertoires in COVID-19. Some clones are missing from TCRdb's copy, which holds only in-frame ones; the method was immunoSEQ multiplex PCR. The sample has about 220,000 clones; approximately 83% are singletons. The sequencing input was PBMCs or T cells enriched from blood (not recorded which). The receptor set was obtained from a woman aged 60-75 years who had recovered from COVID-19.

The rearrangement joins TRBV27 to TRBJ1-5; D possibly corresponds to TRBD1 (5 bases). The CDR3 extends over 12 amino acids. CDR1 MNHEY and CDR2 SMNVEV come from the germline V gene (reference sequence). Trimming left V 6 bases short and J 3 bases short, with 6 bases between. CDR3 amino acids: CASRDTNQPQHF. The CDR3 coding sequence is TGTGCCAGCAGGGACACCAATCAGCCCCAGCATTTT.

V and J are TRBV6-5 and TRBJ1-2, with unresolved D. CDR3 length: 11 residues. V lost 2 bases, J lost 8 bases, and 6 bases lay in between. The germline V gene has CDR1 MNHEY and CDR2 SVGAGI. Written as DNA, the CDR3 is TGTGCCAGCAGTTACAGGCGGGGCTACACCTTC. This gives the protein CASSYRRGYTF.

This chain uses TRBV10-3 with TRBJ1-1; D gene uncertain. Germline V CDR1 and CDR2: ENHRY, SYGVKD. The V end was cut by 6 bases, the J end by 1 base, with 9 bases between. The CDR3 contains 13 residues. CDR3 sequence reads: CAISVAANTEAFF. As DNA, the CDR3 is TGTGCCATCAGCGTAGCAGCGAACACTGAAGCTTTCTTT.

In its sample, this clone was seen a few times. V usage is TRBV6-2 or TRBV6-3 and J usage is TRBJ2-3; TRBD2 matches 8 bases. V was pared by 2 bases and J by 0 bases, with 16 bases of the junction left unmatched. The CDR3 extends over 20 amino acids. The germline V gene has CDR1 MNHEY and CDR2 SVGEGT. The CDR3 loop reads CASSYEAGGLYMTSTDTQYF. For the CDR3, the DNA is TGTGCCAGCAGTTACGAGGCGGGGGGTCTATATATGACTAGCACAGATACGCAGTATTTT.

V gene TRBV19 combines with J gene TRBJ2-7; TRBD2 matches at 8 bases. Germline assignment: CDR1 LNHDA and CDR2 SQIVND (reference sequence). The CDR3 has 13 amino acids. V lost 1 base and J lost 11; bases outside the gene matches: 7. The CDR3 loop is CASSIGLGGDKYF. In DNA form, the CDR3 reads TGTGCCAGTAGTATAGGCCTCGGGGGGGACAAGTACTTC.

The chain combines TRBV18 with TRBJ1-2; D might be TRBD1 (6 bases). The V end was cut by 3 bases, the J end by 6 bases, with 14 bases between. This CDR3 contains 14 residues. Germline V CDR1 and CDR2: KGHSH, LQKENI. The CDR3 DNA reads as TGTGCCAGCTCACCGGACAGCCTGGTTGATGGCTACACCTTC. Translated: CASSPDSLVDGYTF.

The V gene is TRBV7-2, the J gene TRBJ2-2; no reliable D call. V lost 7 bases and J 6 bases, leaving 12 bases between the germline ends. CDR3 length equals 13 residues. The germline V gene encodes CDR1 SGHTA and CDR2 FQGNSA. CDR3 protein: CASTYSRSGELFF. DNA for the CDR3: TGTGCCAGCACCTACAGCAGATCCGGGGAGCTGTTTTTT. The variable domain in full, completed from reference TRBV7-2 and TRBJ2-2, reads GAGVSQSPSNKVTEKGKDVELRCDPISGHTALYWYRQSLGQGLEFLIYFQGNSAPDKSGLPSDRFSAERTGGSVSTLTIQRTQQEDSAVYLCASTYSRSGELFFGEGSRLTVL.

The J gene is TRBJ2-5, the V gene TRBV7-2; D not certain. The CDR3 length is 13 residues. Trimming stripped 6 bases from V and 2 bases from J, with 10 bases between. CDR1 SGHTA and CDR2 FQGNSA come from the germline V gene. CDR3 region: CASSATPQETQYF. As DNA, the CDR3 is TGTGCCAGCAGTGCGACACCTCAAGAGACCCAGTACTTC.

The chain employs TRBV10-3 and TRBJ2-4, with D hard to call. V was cut by 10 bases and J by 8 bases, with 15 bases left in between. CDR3 length: 12 residues. Germline V gives CDR1 ENHRY, CDR2 SYGVKD. The CDR3 loop is CATTGNGDIQYF. The CDR3 DNA reads TGTGCCACAACCGGAAACGGAGACATTCAGTACTTC.

The chain uses TRBV18 and TRBJ1-5; 7 nucleotides align to TRBD1. Germline CDR1 is KGHSH and CDR2 is LQKENI. V was clipped by 3 bases and J by 1 base; unmatched bases: 9. This CDR3 region has 17 residues. CDR3 coding DNA: TGTGCCAGCTCACCGCCATCCGGGACAGTCAGCAATCAGCCCCAGCATTTT. This gives the protein CASSPPSGTVSNQPQHF.

The gene calls are TRBV2 and TRBJ1-2, with D possibly matching TRBD1 (6 bases). CDR1 is SNHLY, CDR2 FYNNEI, per germline. This CDR3 has 13 amino acids. V dropped 5 bases and J dropped 4 bases, with 11 bases sitting between them. The CDR3 sequence is CASSPGVGYGYTF. The CDR3 DNA follows: TGTGCCAGCAGTCCAGGGGTAGGCTATGGCTACACCTTC. Supplemented by reference TRBV2 and TRBJ1-2, the full variable domain reads EPEVTQTPSHQVTQMGQEVILRCVPISNHLYFYWYRQILGQKVEFLVSFYNNEISEKSEIFDDQFSVERPDGSNFTLKIRSTKLEDSAMYFCASSPGVGYGYTFGSGTRLTVV.

The rearrangement links TRBV18 to TRBJ2-7, with D possibly matching TRBD2 (5 bases). This CDR3 is built from 14 residues. V was shortened by 3 bases and J by 3 bases, with 12 bases between the two germline ends. CDR1 is KGHSH, CDR2 LQKENI, per germline. The DNA of the CDR3 is TGTGCCAGCTCACCCGGTCCGGGGTTCTACGAGCAGTACTTC. Encoded protein: CASSPGPGFYEQYF.

This clone has just a few counts. The chain is built from TRBV7-9 and TRBJ2-1, with TRBD2 matching over 7 bases. CDR3 length equals 14 residues. Trimming at V came to 6 bases and at J to 5 bases, leaving 7 bases not matched to a gene. Looked up from germline, CDR1 is SEHNR and CDR2 is FQNEAQ (reference sequence). The CDR3 DNA is TGTGCCAGCAGGCCTAGCGGAACCGACAATGAGCAGTTCTTC. It codes for CASRPSGTDNEQFF.

The rearrangement links TRBV27 to TRBJ1-1, with TRBD1 matching over 8 bases. The V gene's germline CDR1 is MNHEY and CDR2 SMNVEV (reference sequence). The CDR3 consists of 14 residues. J gave up 10 bases and V 2 bases, and 9 bases lay outside the gene matches. The CDR3 bases are TGTGCCAGCAGTTTAAGGGCAGGGGGCGAAGGAGCTTTCTTT. Residues: CASSLRAGGEGAFF.

The chain is built from TRBV7-3 and TRBJ1-3, with 7 bases that match TRBD1. There are 15 residues in the CDR3. Germline-derived CDR1 and CDR2 are SGHTA and FQGTGA. V was pared by 3 bases and J by 1 base, with 3 bases of the junction left unmatched. Here the CDR3 reads CASSFQGGSGNTIYF. The CDR3 coding sequence is TGTGCCAGCAGCTTTCAGGGGGGATCTGGAAACACCATATATTTT.

The J gene is TRBJ1-1, the V gene TRBV29-1, with 9 bases lining up with TRBD1. V gave up 0 bases and J gave up 3 bases; unmatched junction bases: 5. CDR3 length equals 15 residues. In germline, CDR1 is SQVTM, CDR2 ANQGSEA. As DNA, the CDR3 is TGCAGCGTTGAAGATCTACAGGGGGCCTACACTGAAGCTTTCTTT. As protein: CSVEDLQGAYTEAFF.

The genes are TRBV11-2 and TRBJ1-4; D unresolved. CDR3 size: 12 residues. From germline, CDR1 is SGHAT and CDR2 FQNNGV. Trimming left V 5 bases short and J 6 bases short, with 7 bases between. CDR3 sequence reads: CASSQAYEKLFF. The DNA for the CDR3 is TGTGCCAGCAGCCAAGCATATGAAAAACTGTTTTTT.

This clone was seen once. V is TRBV5-1 and J is TRBJ1-4, with 8 bases identical to TRBD1. The CDR3 has 14 amino acids. Germline lookup yields CDR1 SGHRS and CDR2 YFSETQ. V lost 4 bases to trimming and J lost 8 bases; unmatched junction nucleotides: 7. The CDR3 here is CASSAGQGREKLFF. For the CDR3, the DNA is TGCGCCAGCAGCGCCGGACAGGGAAGAGAAAAACTGTTTTTT. The full variable domain, with the rest looked up from reference TRBV5-1 and TRBJ1-4, is KAGVTQTPRYLIKTRGQQVTLSCSPISGHRSVSWYQQTPGQGLQFLFEYFSETQRNKGNFPGRFSGRQFSNSRSEMNVSTLELGDSALYLCASSAGQGREKLFFGSGTQLSVL.

The V call is TRBV2, the J call TRBJ2-1; 10 bases are shared with TRBD2. V trimming: 6 bases; J trimming: 4 bases; junction bases outside the gene matches: 3. CDR3 length: 14 residues. Germline CDR1 reads SNHLY; CDR2 reads FYNNEI. The CDR3 DNA reads as TGTGCCAGCAGGGGGACTAGCGAGTACAATGAGCAGTTCTTC. Translating gives CASRGTSEYNEQFF.

This chain uses TRBV5-6 with TRBJ1-4, with TRBD1 as a possible D gene (6 bases). This CDR3 is built from 17 residues. The germline V gene encodes CDR1 SGHDT and CDR2 YYEEEE. The germline V and J ends were trimmed by 4 bases and 0 bases, with 16 bases remaining between them. The CDR3 region has the DNA TGTGCCAGCAGCGGAACAGGGTTCGCGTCAACTAATGAAAAACTGTTTTTT. Amino acid sequence: CASSGTGFASTNEKLFF.

This clone was seen a single time. CDR3 region: CASSTGTGDQPQHF. CDR3 nucleotides: TGTGCCAGCAGTACCGGGACAGGGGATCAGCCCCAGCATTTT. The chain has TRBV6-5 and TRBJ1-5; 10 positions agree with TRBD1. CDR1 and CDR2 from the germline V gene are MNHEY and SVGAGI. This CDR3 is 14 amino acids long. The trim removed 5 bases at V and 5 bases at J, leaving 3 bases unmatched.

The chain links TRBV5-6 to TRBJ2-6; no clear D gene. The germline CDR1 and CDR2 sequences are SGHDT and YYEEEE. V was shortened by 3 bases and J by 0 bases, with 7 bases between the two germline ends. The CDR3 loop spans 15 amino acids. In DNA, the CDR3 is TGTGCCAGCAGCTACCTAAGCTCTGGGGCCAACGTCCTGACTTTC. Translated: CASSYLSSGANVLTF.

V gene TRBV6-2 or TRBV6-3 combines with J gene TRBJ2-1; 7 positions agree with TRBD2. CDR3 length equals 16 residues. Germline values: CDR1 MNHEY, CDR2 SVGEGT. V dropped 6 bases and J dropped 0; count of bases not matched to a gene: 8. In DNA, the CDR3 is TGTGCCAGCAGCCCTAACCGCGGGGGCTCCTACAATGAGCAGTTCTTC. This gives the protein CASSPNRGGSYNEQFF.

The rearrangement uses TRBV2 and TRBJ2-3, with D perhaps TRBD2 (6 bases). The germline CDR1 and CDR2 sequences are SNHLY and FYNNEI. V lost 8 bases, J lost 6 bases, and 15 bases lay in between. This CDR3 is 13 amino acids long. CDR3 amino acids: CASGGLDRDTQYF. The DNA for the CDR3 is TGTGCCAGCGGGGGACTGGATCGGGATACGCAGTATTTT.

The chain couples TRBV7-2 to TRBJ2-6, with D unresolved. V dropped 2 bases and J dropped 0 bases, with 8 bases sitting between them. Germline V gene data show CDR1 as SGHTA and CDR2 as FQGNSA. The CDR3 spans 16 residues. This CDR3 reads CASSLNIGSGANVLTF. The CDR3 DNA reads as TGTGCCAGCAGCTTAAATATCGGCTCTGGGGCCAACGTCCTGACTTTC.

CDR3 coding DNA: TGTGCCAGCGCGTACGACGGGACTAGCGTAGCCTACGAGCAGTACTTC. It yields the protein CASAYDGTSVAYEQYF. The V and J genes are TRBV27 and TRBJ2-7; 10 bases align to TRBD2. V lost 8 bases and J lost 2; bases outside the gene matches: 12. Per germline, CDR1 MNHEY and CDR2 SMNVEV (reference sequence). This CDR3 spans 16 amino acids.

V gene TRBV19 combines with J gene TRBJ2-7; tentatively, D is TRBD1 (5 bases). Germline V gene sequence: CDR1 LNHDA, CDR2 SQIVND (reference sequence). The CDR3 has 14 residues. V was trimmed by 6 bases and J by 1 base, leaving 13 bases between them. The CDR3 DNA follows: TGTGCCAGTAGCTTCAGGGAAAAGTCCTACGAGCAGTACTTC. Translation: CASSFREKSYEQYF.

The CDR3 region has the DNA TGTGCCAGCAGCTTACCGGACAGGGTAAAGGACGAGCAGTACTTC. It encodes CASSLPDRVKDEQYF. This chain joins TRBV5-6 and TRBJ2-7; TRBD1 matches 8 bases. This CDR3 is 15 amino acids long. Germline CDR1 is SGHDT and CDR2 is YYEEEE. V was clipped by 2 bases and J by 5 bases; unmatched bases: 9.

This clone was picked up a small number of times. The rearrangement uses TRBV7-9 and TRBJ1-3; tentative D call: TRBD1 (6 bases). The CDR3 covers 17 residues. The V gene's germline CDR1 is SEHNR and CDR2 FQNEAQ (reference sequence). Trimming pared 8 bases from V and 4 bases from J, leaving 24 bases between. The CDR3 loop is CASSRGGDINTGNTIYF. The CDR3 bases are TGTGCCAGCTCACGAGGGGGGGACATCAACACCGGAAACACCATATATTTT.

In this sample, this clone turned up a few times. This chain uses TRBV5-6 with TRBJ1-1; D gene ambiguous. This CDR3 spans 13 amino acids. CDR1 and CDR2 (germline): SGHDT, YYEEEE. The V end was cut by 2 bases, the J end by 7 bases, with 12 bases between. Written as DNA, the CDR3 is TGTGCCAGCAGCTTCCGGGGATCGAATGAAGCTTTCTTT. Residues: CASSFRGSNEAFF.

The chain is built from TRBV19 and TRBJ2-6, with 11 bases identical to TRBD1. Germline V gives CDR1 LNHDA, CDR2 SQIVND (reference sequence). V dropped 3 bases and J dropped 0; count of bases not matched to a gene: 16. This CDR3 spans 22 amino acids. CDR3 loop: CASSIRRGRSGTGGSGANVLTF. The CDR3 DNA follows: TGTGCCAGTAGTATTCGCAGGGGGAGATCCGGGACAGGGGGCTCTGGGGCCAACGTCCTGACTTTC. Supplemented by reference TRBV19 and TRBJ2-6, the full variable domain reads DGGITQSPKYLFRKEGQNVTLSCEQNLNHDAMYWYRQDPGQGLRLIYYSQIVNDFQKGDIAEGYSVSREKKESFPLTVTSAQKNPTAFYLCASSIRRGRSGTGGSGANVLTFGAGSRLTVL.

The chain links TRBV18 to TRBJ2-3, with TRBD2 as a possible D gene (6 bases). CDR1 is KGHSH, CDR2 LQKENI, per germline. This CDR3 has 17 amino acids. Trimming stripped 3 bases from V and 2 bases from J, with 18 bases between. The DNA of the CDR3 is TGTGCCAGCTCACCCGTACGTCGCGGGGTTTCCACAGATACGCAGTATTTT. Its protein is CASSPVRRGVSTDTQYF.